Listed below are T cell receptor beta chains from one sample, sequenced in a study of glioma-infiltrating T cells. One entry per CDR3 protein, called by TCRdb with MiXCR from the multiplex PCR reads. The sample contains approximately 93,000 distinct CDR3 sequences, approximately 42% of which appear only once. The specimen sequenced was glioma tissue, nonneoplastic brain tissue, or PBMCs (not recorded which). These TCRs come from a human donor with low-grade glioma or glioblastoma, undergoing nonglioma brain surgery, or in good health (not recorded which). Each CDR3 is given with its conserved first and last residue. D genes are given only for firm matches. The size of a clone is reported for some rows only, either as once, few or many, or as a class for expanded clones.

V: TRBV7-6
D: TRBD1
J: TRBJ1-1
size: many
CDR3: CASSLGTETEAFF
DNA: TGTGCCAGCAGTTTGGGGACAGAAACTGAAGCTTTCTTT

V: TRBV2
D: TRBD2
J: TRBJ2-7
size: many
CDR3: CATVPSGRNREQYF
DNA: TGTGCCACCGTCCCTAGCGGGAGGAACAGGGAGCAGTACTTC

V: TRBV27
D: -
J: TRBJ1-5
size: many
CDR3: CASSLAAMDNQPQHF
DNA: TGTGCCAGCAGTTTAGCAGCGATGGACAATCAGCCCCAGCATTTT

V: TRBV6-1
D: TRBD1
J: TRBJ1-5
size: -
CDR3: CASRPGQGNQPQHF
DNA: TGTGCCAGCAGACCTGGACAGGGCAATCAGCCCCAGCATTTT

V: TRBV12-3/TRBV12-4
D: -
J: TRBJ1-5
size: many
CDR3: CASTPVGNQPQHF
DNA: TGTGCCAGCACCCCCGTGGGGAATCAGCCCCAGCATTTT

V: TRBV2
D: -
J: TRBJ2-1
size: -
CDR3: CASSEGPEGYNKQFF
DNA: TGTGCCAGCAGTGAGGGGCCCGAGGGTTACAATAAGCAGTTCTTC

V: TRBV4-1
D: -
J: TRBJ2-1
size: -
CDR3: CDRGQEGGYNEQFF
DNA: TGCGATAGAGGCCAAGAGGGAGGATACAATGAGCAGTTCTTC

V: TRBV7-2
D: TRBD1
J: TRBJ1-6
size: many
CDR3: CASSLPVPGGNSPLHF
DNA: TGTGCCAGCAGCTTACCGGTTCCAGGGGGAAATTCACCCCTCCACTTT

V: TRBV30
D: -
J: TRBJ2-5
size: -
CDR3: CAWSVEETQYF
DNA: TGTGCCTGGAGCGTCGAAGAGACCCAGTACTTC

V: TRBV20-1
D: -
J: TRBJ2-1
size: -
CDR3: CSAWRDSSYNEQFF
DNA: TGCAGTGCTTGGCGGGACAGCTCCTACAATGAGCAGTTCTTC

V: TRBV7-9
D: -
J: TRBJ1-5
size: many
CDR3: CASSFASGDRSNQPQHF
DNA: TGTGCCAGCAGCTTTGCCTCCGGGGACCGGAGCAATCAGCCCCAGCATTTT

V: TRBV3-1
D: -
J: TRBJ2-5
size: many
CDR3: CASSLPNGAGEETQYF
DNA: TGTGCCAGCAGCCTTCCTAATGGAGCAGGGGAAGAGACCCAGTACTTC

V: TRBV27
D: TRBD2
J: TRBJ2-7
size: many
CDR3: CASSLSKGLAGLSEQYF
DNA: TGTGCCAGCAGTTTATCGAAGGGACTAGCGGGATTGAGCGAGCAGTACTTC

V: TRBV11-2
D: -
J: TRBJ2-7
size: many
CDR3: CASSPHAYEQYF
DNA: TGTGCCAGCAGCCCCCATGCCTACGAGCAGTACTTC

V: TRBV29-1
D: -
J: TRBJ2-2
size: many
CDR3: CSVDTGELFF
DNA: TGCAGCGTTGATACCGGGGAGCTGTTTTTT

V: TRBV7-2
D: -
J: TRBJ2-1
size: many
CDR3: CASSPHFSSYNEQFF
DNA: TGTGCCAGCAGCCCCCACTTTAGCTCCTACAATGAGCAGTTCTTC